What follows describes a single T cell receptor (beta chain). The source of the sample is a study of T-cell memory formation after mild COVID-19. TCRdb analysed the 5' RACE reads with MiXCR anew, one entry per CDR3 protein. The table has under 550,000 distinct CDR3 sequences, 18% seen once. CDR1 and CDR2 (germline): MNHEY, SVGEGT. The CDR3 is 16 amino acids. Trimming pared 2 bases from V and 0 bases from J, leaving 14 bases between. The clonotype comes from an adult woman who had mild COVID-19 (a few samples of this study predate the infection). Cell type and time point are not known. This chain connects TRBV6-2 or TRBV6-3 to TRBJ2-7, with a weak D call TRBD2 (6 bases). Sequencing was done on a sample of PBMCs or a T cell subset sorted from them (not recorded which). Here the CDR3 DNA reads TGTGCCAGCAGTTACGGGACTGCGTCCCGCTCCTACGAGCAGTACTTC. This encodes CASSYGTASRSYEQYF.